The next 5 T cell receptor beta chains were all read from a single sample in a study of T-cell memory formation after mild COVID-19. MiXCR, run by TCRdb on the 5' RACE reads, gives a single entry per CDR3 protein. The sample gives some 320,000 distinct CDR3 sequences, 13% to 15% of which show up once; around 20% is in the top ten. The specimen was PBMCs or a T cell subset sorted from them (not recorded which). These receptors were taken from a man between 18 and 29 years old who had mild COVID-19 (a few samples of this study predate the infection). Cell type and time point are not known.

The chain combines TRBV11-2 with TRBJ1-2; no firm D call. Trimming cost V 0 bases and J 8 bases, with 13 bases left between them. This CDR3 spans 14 amino acids. Germline V gene lookup returns CDR1 SGHAT and CDR2 FQNNGV. The CDR3 spells CASSLDQAGYGYTF. CDR3 DNA sequence: TGTGCCAGCAGCTTAGATCAAGCTGGGTACGGCTACACCTTC.

This chain uses TRBV4-3 with TRBJ1-2; D is perhaps TRBD1 (5 bases). The CDR3 is 15 residues long. Germline lookup yields CDR1 LGHNA and CDR2 YSLEER. V lost 4 bases to trimming and J lost 4 bases, with 16 bases between them. The CDR3 coding sequence is TGCGCCAGCAGCCCAGAGGGGTCCCTTGGCTATGGCTACACCTTC. Its protein product is CASSPEGSLGYGYTF.

This clonotype was recorded a few times. The J gene is TRBJ2-4, the V gene TRBV20-1; TRBD2 aligns across 8 bases. J was trimmed by 7 bases and V by 2 bases; bases with no gene match: 4. CDR3 length equals 13 residues. Germline assignment: CDR1 DFQATT and CDR2 SNEGSKA (reference sequence). CDR3: CSARWTSLNIQYF. The DNA of the CDR3 is TGCAGTGCTAGATGGACTAGCCTCAACATTCAGTACTTC.

The chain links TRBV10-3 to TRBJ1-3; tentatively, D is TRBD1 (6 bases). Trimming took 6 bases from V and 4 from J, leaving 16 bases between them. This CDR3 contains 15 residues. CDR1 ENHRY and CDR2 SYGVKD come from the germline V gene. The CDR3 DNA reads as TGTGCCATCAGGACGGTGGCAGGGGCAGGAAACACCATATATTTT. This sequence encodes CAIRTVAGAGNTIYF.

The J gene is TRBJ2-1, the V gene TRBV3-1; no reliable D call. CDR3 length: 12 amino acids. The germline CDR1 and CDR2 sequences are LGHDT and YNNKEL (reference sequence). The V end was cut by 4 bases, the J end by 8 bases, with 9 bases between. CDR3 region: CASSLARHEQFF. In DNA, the CDR3 is TGTGCCAGCAGCCTTGCACGCCATGAGCAGTTCTTC.